Listed below are T cell receptor beta chains from one sample, sequenced in a study of T cells in Graves' hyperthyroidism and ophthalmopathy. TCRdb ran MiXCR on the multiplex PCR reads and lists one entry per CDR3 protein. The table records approximately 690,000 distinct CDR3 sequences, 13% to 15% of them present only once. Sample: blood. The source is a woman in her fifties or sixties with Graves' ophthalmopathy. Both conserved end residues are part of each CDR3. D genes are given only for firm matches. Clone sizes are given selectively: once, few, many, or a class where the clone is expanded.

d_call,clone_size,cdr3_length,j_call,v_call,cdr3_aa,cdr3_nt
TRBD2,few,15,TRBJ2-7,TRBV3-1,CASSQRQAGVSEQYF,TGTGCCAGCAGCCAGAGACAAGCGGGAGTGAGCGAGCAGTACTTC
TRBD1,many,13,TRBJ2-5,TRBV11-1,CASSSTGFETQYF,TGTGCCAGCAGCTCGACAGGGTTTGAGACCCAGTACTTC
.,few,13,TRBJ2-7,TRBV6-1,CASKLGRAYEQYF,TGTGCCAGCAAACTCGGCCGAGCCTACGAGCAGTACTTC
.,many,12,TRBJ2-1,TRBV7-3,CASSPGRAEQFF,TGTGCCAGCAGCCCGGGACGTGCCGAGCAGTTCTTC
.,.,20,TRBJ1-5,TRBV6-1,CASSEAGFFSVQANNQPQHF,TGTGCCAGCAGTGAAGCAGGTTTTTTCTCTGTCCAGGCCAACAATCAGCCCCAGCATTTT
.,many,13,TRBJ2-1,TRBV20-1,CSARGYSDNEQFF,TGCAGTGCTAGGGGGTATAGTGACAATGAGCAGTTCTTC
.,.,11,TRBJ2-1,TRBV6-1,CASSSSREQFF,TGTGCCAGCAGTAGTAGCCGCGAGCAGTTCTTC
TRBD2,many,16,TRBJ2-1,TRBV28,CASSFASGSSYNEQFF,TGTGCCAGCAGTTTCGCTAGCGGGAGCTCCTACAATGAGCAGTTCTTC
TRBD1,many,16,TRBJ2-7,TRBV28,CASSAISGTGYYEQYF,TGTGCCAGCAGTGCAATCTCCGGGACAGGTTACTACGAGCAGTACTTC
TRBD1,many,15,TRBJ1-6,TRBV18,CASSHDRGQNSPLHF,TGTGCCAGCTCGCACGACAGGGGGCAAAATTCACCCCTCCACTTT
.,.,16,TRBJ2-7,TRBV5-1,CASSQDLASLRYEQYF,TGCGCCAGCAGCCAAGATCTTGCCAGCCTCCGCTACGAGCAGTACTTC
TRBD2,many,15,TRBJ2-7,TRBV7-6,CASARGSGSSYEQYF,TGTGCCAGCGCCCGGGGAAGCGGGAGCTCCTACGAGCAGTACTTC
TRBD1,many,16,TRBJ1-6,TRBV18,CASSPPGQNYNSPLHF,TGTGCCAGCTCACCACCGGGACAGAACTATAATTCACCCCTCCACTTT
.,few,15,TRBJ1-5,TRBV20-1,CSARRVPDSNQPQHF,TGCAGTGCACGTCGGGTTCCCGATAGCAATCAGCCCCAGCATTTT
.,many,15,TRBJ2-2,TRBV2,CASSVRTAGTGELFF,TGTGCCAGCAGTGTCCGGACCGCGGGCACCGGGGAGCTGTTTTTT
.,.,17,TRBJ2-7,TRBV4-1,CASSQPREARRSYEQYF,TGCGCCAGCAGCCAGCCAAGAGAGGCCAGAAGAAGCTACGAGCAGTACTTC
TRBD2,.,13,TRBJ2-7,TRBV19,CATKREGRDEQYF,TGTGCCACCAAGCGGGAGGGCCGCGACGAGCAGTACTTC
.,many,16,TRBJ1-4,TRBV15,CATSRGQAATNEKLFF,TGTGCCACCAGCAGAGGACAGGCTGCAACTAATGAAAAACTGTTTTTT
.,many,12,TRBJ1-5,TRBV12-3/TRBV12-4,CASSLMGVLQHF,TGTGCCAGCAGTTTAATGGGGGTCTTACAGCATTTT
.,.,15,TRBJ1-5,TRBV9,CASSRTAYSNQPQHF,TGTGCCAGCAGCCGGACAGCTTATAGCAATCAGCCCCAGCATTTT
.,many,15,TRBJ2-7,TRBV15,CATSRDLVRIHEQYF,TGTGCCACCAGCAGAGATTTAGTGAGAATCCACGAGCAGTACTTC
TRBD2,few,14,TRBJ2-5,TRBV28,CASTIAGVLETQYF,TGTGCCAGCACAATAGCGGGAGTGTTGGAGACCCAGTACTTC